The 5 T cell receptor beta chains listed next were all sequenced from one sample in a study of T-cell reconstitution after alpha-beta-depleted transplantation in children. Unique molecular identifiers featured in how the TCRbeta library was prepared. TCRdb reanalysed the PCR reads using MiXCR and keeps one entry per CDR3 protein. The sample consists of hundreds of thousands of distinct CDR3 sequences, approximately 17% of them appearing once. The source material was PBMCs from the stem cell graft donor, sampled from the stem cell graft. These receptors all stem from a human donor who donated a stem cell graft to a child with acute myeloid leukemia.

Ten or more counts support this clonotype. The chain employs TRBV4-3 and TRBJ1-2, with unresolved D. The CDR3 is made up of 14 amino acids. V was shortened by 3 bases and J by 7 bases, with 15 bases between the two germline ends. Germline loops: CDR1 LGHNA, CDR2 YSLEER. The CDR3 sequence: CASSQDGRNGGYTF. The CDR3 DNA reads TGCGCCAGCAGCCAGGACGGGAGGAATGGTGGCTACACCTTC.

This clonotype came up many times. CDR3 bases: TGCAGTGCTAGAGAGTTGGACGGGGGAAACTATGGCTACACCTTC. Translated: CSARELDGGNYGYTF. The V gene is TRBV20-1, the J gene TRBJ1-2, with D possibly matching TRBD1 (5 bases). V gave up 0 bases and J gave up 2 bases, with 13 bases separating them. Germline CDR1 reads DFQATT; CDR2 reads SNEGSKA (reference sequence). This CDR3 spans 15 amino acids.

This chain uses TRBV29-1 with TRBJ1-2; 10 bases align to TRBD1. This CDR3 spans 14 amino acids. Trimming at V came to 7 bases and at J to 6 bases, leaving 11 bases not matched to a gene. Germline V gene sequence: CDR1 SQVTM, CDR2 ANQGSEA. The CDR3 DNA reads TGCAGCGCCTTTCCCGGGACAGGGGCCAATGGCTACACCTTC. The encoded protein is CSAFPGTGANGYTF.

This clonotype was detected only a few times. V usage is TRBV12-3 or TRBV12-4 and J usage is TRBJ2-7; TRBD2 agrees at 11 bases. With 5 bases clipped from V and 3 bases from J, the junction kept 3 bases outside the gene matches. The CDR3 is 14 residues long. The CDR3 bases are TGTGCCAGCAGTGCTAGCGGGGGGATCTACGAGCAGTACTTC. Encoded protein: CASSASGGIYEQYF.

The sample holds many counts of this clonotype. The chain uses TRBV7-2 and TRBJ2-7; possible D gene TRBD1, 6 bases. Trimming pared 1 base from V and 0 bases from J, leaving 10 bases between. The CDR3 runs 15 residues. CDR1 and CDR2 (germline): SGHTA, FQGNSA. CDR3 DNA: TGTGCCAGCAGCTTAGGGACAGCGTCCTCCTACGAGCAGTACTTC. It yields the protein CASSLGTASSYEQYF.